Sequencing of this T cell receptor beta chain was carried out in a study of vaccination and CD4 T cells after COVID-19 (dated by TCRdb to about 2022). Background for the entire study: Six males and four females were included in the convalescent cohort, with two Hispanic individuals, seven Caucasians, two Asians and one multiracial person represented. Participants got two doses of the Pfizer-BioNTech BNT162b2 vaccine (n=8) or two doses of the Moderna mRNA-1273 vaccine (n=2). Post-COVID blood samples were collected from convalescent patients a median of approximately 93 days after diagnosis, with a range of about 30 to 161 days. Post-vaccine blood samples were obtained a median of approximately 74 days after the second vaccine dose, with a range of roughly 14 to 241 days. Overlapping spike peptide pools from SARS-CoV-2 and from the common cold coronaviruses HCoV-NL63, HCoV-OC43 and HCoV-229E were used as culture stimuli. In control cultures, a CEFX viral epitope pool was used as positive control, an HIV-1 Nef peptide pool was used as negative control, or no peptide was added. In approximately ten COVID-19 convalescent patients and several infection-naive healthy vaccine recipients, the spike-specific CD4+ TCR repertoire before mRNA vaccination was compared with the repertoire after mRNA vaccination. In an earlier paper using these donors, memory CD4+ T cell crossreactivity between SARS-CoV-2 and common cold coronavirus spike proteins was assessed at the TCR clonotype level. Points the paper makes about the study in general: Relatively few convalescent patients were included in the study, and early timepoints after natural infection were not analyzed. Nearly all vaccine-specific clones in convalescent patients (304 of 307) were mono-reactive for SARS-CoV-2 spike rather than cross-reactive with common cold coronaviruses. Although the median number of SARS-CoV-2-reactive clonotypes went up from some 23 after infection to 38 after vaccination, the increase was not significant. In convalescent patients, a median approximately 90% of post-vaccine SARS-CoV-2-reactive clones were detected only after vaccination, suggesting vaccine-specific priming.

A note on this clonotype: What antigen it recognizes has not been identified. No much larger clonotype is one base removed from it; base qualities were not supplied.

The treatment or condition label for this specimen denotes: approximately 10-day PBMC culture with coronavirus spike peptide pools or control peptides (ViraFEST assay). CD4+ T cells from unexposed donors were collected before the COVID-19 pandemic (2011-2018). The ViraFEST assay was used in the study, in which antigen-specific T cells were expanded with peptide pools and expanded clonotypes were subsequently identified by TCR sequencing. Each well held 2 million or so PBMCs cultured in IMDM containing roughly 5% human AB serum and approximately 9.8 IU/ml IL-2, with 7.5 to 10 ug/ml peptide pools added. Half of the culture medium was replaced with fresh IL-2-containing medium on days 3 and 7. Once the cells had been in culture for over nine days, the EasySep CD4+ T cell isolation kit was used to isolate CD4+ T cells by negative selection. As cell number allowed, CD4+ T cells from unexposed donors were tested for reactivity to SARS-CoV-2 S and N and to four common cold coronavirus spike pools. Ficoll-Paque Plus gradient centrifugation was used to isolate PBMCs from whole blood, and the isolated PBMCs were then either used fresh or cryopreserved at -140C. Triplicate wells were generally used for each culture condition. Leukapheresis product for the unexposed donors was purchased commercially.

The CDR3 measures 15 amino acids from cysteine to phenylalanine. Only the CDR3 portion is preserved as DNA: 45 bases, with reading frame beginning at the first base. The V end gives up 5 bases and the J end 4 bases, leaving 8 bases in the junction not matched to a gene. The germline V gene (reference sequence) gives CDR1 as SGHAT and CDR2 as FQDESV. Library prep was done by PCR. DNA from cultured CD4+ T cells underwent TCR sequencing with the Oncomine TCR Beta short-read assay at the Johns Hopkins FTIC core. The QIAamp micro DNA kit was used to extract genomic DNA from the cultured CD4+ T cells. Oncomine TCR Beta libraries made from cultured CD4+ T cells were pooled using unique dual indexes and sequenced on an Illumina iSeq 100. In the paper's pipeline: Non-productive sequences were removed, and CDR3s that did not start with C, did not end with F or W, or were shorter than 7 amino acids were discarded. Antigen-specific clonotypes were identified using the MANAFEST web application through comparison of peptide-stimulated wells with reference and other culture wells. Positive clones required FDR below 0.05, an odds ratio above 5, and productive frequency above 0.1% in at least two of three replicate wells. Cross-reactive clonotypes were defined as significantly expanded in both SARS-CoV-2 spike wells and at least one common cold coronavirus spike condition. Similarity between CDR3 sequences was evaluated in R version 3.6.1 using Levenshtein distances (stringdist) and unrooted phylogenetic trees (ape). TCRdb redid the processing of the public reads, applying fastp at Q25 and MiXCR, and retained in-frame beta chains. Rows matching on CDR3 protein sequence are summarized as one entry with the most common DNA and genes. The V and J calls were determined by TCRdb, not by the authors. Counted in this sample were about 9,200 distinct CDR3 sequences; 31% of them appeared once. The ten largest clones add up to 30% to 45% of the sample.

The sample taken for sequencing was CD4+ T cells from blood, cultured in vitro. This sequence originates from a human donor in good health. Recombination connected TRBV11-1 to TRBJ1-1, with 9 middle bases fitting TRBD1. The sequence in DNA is TGTGCCAGCAGCATAACCACAGGGGGCTTCACTGAAGCTTTCTTT. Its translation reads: CASSITTGGFTEAFF.